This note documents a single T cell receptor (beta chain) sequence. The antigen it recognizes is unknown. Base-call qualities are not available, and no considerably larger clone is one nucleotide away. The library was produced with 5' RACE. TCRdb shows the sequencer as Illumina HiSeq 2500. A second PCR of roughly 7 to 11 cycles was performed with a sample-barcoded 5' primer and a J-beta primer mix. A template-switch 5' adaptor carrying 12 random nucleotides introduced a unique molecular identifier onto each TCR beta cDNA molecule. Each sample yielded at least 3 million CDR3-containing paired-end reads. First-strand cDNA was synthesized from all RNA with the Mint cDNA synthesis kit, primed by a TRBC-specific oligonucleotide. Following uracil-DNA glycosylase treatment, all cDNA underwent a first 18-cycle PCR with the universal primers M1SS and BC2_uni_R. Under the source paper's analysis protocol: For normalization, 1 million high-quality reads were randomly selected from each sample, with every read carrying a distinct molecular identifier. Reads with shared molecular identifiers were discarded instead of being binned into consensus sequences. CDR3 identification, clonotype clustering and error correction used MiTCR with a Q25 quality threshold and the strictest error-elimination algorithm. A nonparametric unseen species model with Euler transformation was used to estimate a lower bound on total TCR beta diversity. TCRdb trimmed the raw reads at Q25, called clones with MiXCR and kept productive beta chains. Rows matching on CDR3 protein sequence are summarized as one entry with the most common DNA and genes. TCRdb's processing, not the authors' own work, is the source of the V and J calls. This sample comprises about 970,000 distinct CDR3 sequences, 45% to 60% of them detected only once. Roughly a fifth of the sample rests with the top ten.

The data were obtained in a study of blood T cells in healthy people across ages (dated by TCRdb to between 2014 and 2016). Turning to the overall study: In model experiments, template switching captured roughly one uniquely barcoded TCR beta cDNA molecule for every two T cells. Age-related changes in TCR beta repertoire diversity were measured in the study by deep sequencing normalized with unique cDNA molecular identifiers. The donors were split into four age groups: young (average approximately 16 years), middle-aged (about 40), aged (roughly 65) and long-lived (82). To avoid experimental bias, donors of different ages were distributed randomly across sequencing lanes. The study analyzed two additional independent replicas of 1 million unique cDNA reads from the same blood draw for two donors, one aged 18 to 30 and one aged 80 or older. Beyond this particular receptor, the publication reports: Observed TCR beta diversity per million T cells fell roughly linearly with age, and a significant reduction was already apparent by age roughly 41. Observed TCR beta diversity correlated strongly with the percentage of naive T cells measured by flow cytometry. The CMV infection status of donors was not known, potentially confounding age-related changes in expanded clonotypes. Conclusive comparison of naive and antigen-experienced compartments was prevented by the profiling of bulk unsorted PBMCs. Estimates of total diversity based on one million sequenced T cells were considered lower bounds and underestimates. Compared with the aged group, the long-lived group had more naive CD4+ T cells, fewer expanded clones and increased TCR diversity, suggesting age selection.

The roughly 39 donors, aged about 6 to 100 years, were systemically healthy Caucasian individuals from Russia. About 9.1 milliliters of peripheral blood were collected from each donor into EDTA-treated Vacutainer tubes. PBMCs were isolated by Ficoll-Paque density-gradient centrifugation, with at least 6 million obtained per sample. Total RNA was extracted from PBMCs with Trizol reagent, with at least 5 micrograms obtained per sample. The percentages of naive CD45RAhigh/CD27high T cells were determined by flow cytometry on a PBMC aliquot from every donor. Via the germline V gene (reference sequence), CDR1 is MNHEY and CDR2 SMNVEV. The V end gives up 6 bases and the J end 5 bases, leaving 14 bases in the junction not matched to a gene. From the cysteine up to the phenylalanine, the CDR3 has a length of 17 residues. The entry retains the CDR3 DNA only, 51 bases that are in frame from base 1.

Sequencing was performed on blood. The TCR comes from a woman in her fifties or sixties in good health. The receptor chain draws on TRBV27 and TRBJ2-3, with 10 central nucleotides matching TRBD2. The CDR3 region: CASRTTLAGVRRDTQYF. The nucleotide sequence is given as TGTGCCAGCAGGACCACCCTAGCGGGAGTCAGGAGAGATACGCAGTATTTT.